The T cell receptor beta chain under discussion was sequenced for a study of blood T cell repertoires in COVID-19 (dated by TCRdb to about 2020). Regarding the research as a whole: Samples from collaborators originated in the United States, Italy and Spain and spanned both the acute and convalescent phases of COVID-19. The samples were drawn from two sources: the first 160 participants of the ongoing ImmuneRACE study, and over 1,000 subjects contributed by 6 global collaborators. Where HLA class I and class II types were available, the types were taken from metadata supplied by the sample provider, not from assay-based typing. The material from the prospective study consisted of cDNA or gDNA derived from T cells, B-cell-depleted T cells, or PBMCs. The repertoires were released in a freely available public database intended as a resource for research on the immune response to SARS-CoV-2. The sample metadata nearly always contained a de-identified subject ID, COVID-19 status, age in years and sex. The dataset comprised deeply sampled blood TCRbeta repertoires from subjects exposed to, actively infected with, or recovered from COVID-19.

The CDR3 sequence holds 16 residues, the cysteine and phenylalanine included. Of all the DNA, just the CDR3 is kept, 48 bases in frame from base 1. The germline V gene (reference sequence) yields LNHDA for CDR1 and SQIVND for CDR2. V has 4 bases trimmed and J has 0 bases trimmed; junction bases matching no gene number 6. Collaborating institutions collected whole blood in K2EDTA tubes following their own protocols. For TCRbeta analysis, collaborators shipped samples as frozen whole blood, isolated PBMCs, or DNA extracted from either of those sample types. TCRbeta CDR3 regions were amplified from genomic DNA using the immunoSEQ Assay, a bias-controlled multiplex PCR. The paper's processing steps were these. Within the assay, amplification of reference gene primers was used to estimate how many nucleated cells each sample contained. To quantify the absolute abundance of each unique TCRbeta CDR3 rearrangement, sequence reads were collapsed and filtered. For each sample, productive Simpson clonality was calculated by taking the square root of Simpson's diversity index across productive rearrangements. In its TCRdb copy, this immuneACCESS table keeps in-frame sequences only and misses some clones. Where compared with another copy, unresolved V genes explain less than half of these, and the others have no known cause. V and J calls and clone size follow that table, whereas D and trimming were derived from the DNA. The sample table holds under 200,000 clones, of which roughly nine tenths were seen once. Under 4.5% of the sample is taken by the ten largest.

General study outcomes and caveats: The quantity of clinical and demographic metadata differed by source and by participant and was supplied without curation.

This clone was seen a handful of times. Its recognized antigen is unknown. Base qualities were left out, and no much larger clone turns up one base away. This clonotype originated in a woman aged 70-85 years with acute or convalescent COVID-19. The chain employs TRBV19 and TRBJ1-3; the central 7 bases match TRBD1. Source material: peripheral blood. At the DNA level, the sequence is TGTGCCAGTAGTAGGGGACAGACCGCCTCTGGAAACACCATATATTTT. Its protein product is CASSRGQTASGNTIYF.